These 12 T cell receptor beta chains were sequenced from one sample in a study of blood T cell repertoires in COVID-19. TCRdb keeps only in-frame clones here, not all; method: immunoSEQ multiplex PCR. The sample has 250,000 or so clones; approximately 88% are singletons. Input material: peripheral blood. The receptors shown here come from a woman aged 25-40 years with acute or convalescent COVID-19.

The chain uses TRBV5-4 and TRBJ1-1; 12 nucleotides agree with TRBD1. The V gene's germline CDR1 is SGHNT and CDR2 YYREEE (reference sequence). Trimming at V came to 4 bases and at J to 5 bases, leaving 15 bases not matched to a gene. The CDR3 sequence is 18 residues long. This CDR3 is CASSAGQGAGFSGTEAFF. Here the CDR3 DNA reads TGTGCCAGCAGCGCGGGACAGGGGGCGGGTTTCTCTGGGACTGAAGCTTTCTTT.

The rearrangement links TRBV15 to TRBJ2-2; D is unclear. CDR1 LNHNV and CDR2 YYDKDF come from the germline V gene (reference sequence). With 4 bases removed from V and 1 base from J, the gap between germline ends came to 7 bases. CDR3 size: 14 residues. CDR3 nucleotides: TGTGCCACCAGCAAAACAGTGAACACCGGGGAGCTGTTTTTT. This sequence encodes CATSKTVNTGELFF. Looking up the rest from reference TRBV15 and TRBJ2-2 gives the full variable domain: DAMVIQNPRYQVTQFGKPVTLSCSQTLNHNVMYWYQQKSSQAPKLLFHYYDKDFNNEADTPDNFQSRRPNTSFCFLDIRSPGLGDTAMYLCATSKTVNTGELFFGEGSRLTVL.

The chain recombines TRBV5-1 with TRBJ1-1; 7 bases agree with TRBD1. V was pared by 5 bases and J by 6 bases, with 7 bases of the junction left unmatched. The CDR3 has 13 residues. Looked up from germline, CDR1 is SGHRS and CDR2 is YFSETQ. For the CDR3, the DNA is TGCGCCAGCAGTTCCGACAGGGAAGCTGAAGCTTTCTTT. Encoded protein: CASSSDREAEAFF.

The chain recombines TRBV19 with TRBJ1-2; 9 bases agree with TRBD1. This CDR3 is built from 14 residues. Germline V CDR1 and CDR2: LNHDA, SQIVND (reference sequence). Losses at the gene ends were 8 bases for V and 5 bases for J; bases not matched to a gene: 9. The CDR3 bases are TGTGCCAGTGAGGGACAGGGCTTCCGTTATGGCTACACCTTC. It encodes CASEGQGFRYGYTF.

The genes are TRBV11-2 and TRBJ2-3; D may be TRBD2 (5 bases). Germline CDR1 reads SGHAT; CDR2 reads FQNNGV. Between the trimmed V and J ends, which lost 1 base and 3 bases, there was a span of 11 bases. This CDR3 has 15 amino acids. CDR3 bases: TGTGCCAGCAGCTTAGGTCTAGCCCCGACAGATACGCAGTATTTT. This sequence encodes CASSLGLAPTDTQYF.

The chain employs TRBV18 and TRBJ1-1; D possibly corresponds to TRBD1 (6 bases). Deletions cut 3 bases from V and 2 bases from J, with 13 bases between. Germline V gene lookup returns CDR1 KGHSH and CDR2 LQKENI. The CDR3 consists of 15 residues. The CDR3 loop is CASSPSTGDNTEAFF. In DNA form, the CDR3 reads TGTGCCAGCTCACCGTCGACAGGAGATAACACTGAAGCTTTCTTT.

The chain uses TRBV4-3 and TRBJ1-1; tentatively, D is TRBD1 (6 bases). The ends were cut back, 0 bases at V and 2 bases at J, with 13 bases in the middle. CDR3 length equals 16 residues. CDR1 and CDR2 (germline): LGHNA, YSLEER. CDR3 DNA sequence: TGCGCCAGCAGCCAAGACCAACAGGGAATAAACACTGAAGCTTTCTTT. Residues: CASSQDQQGINTEAFF.

In regard to this clone: Mismatch with germline at one junction end may stem from a read error. This chain links TRBV18 with TRBJ2-3; 7 bases are shared with TRBD2. CDR1 and CDR2 (germline): KGHSH, LQKENI. The CDR3 contains 18 residues. In DNA form, the CDR3 reads TGTGCCAGTTCACGAAGATCCGGCGAGGGAGGGAGCACAGATACGCAGTATTTT. Protein sequence: CASSRRSGEGGSTDTQYF.

J is TRBJ1-6 and V is TRBV10-2, with D hard to call. The CDR3 contains 16 residues. V was trimmed by 4 bases and J by 0 bases, leaving 10 bases between them. Germline values: CDR1 WSHSY, CDR2 SAAADI. As DNA, the CDR3 is TGCGCCAGCAGTGGGCGGCCGAGCTCCTATAATTCACCCCTCCACTTT. Translation gives CASSGRPSSYNSPLHF.

This sequence joins TRBV9 and TRBJ1-1; a weak D match, TRBD1 (5 bases). CDR3 size: 21 residues. Trimming removed 5 bases at V and 1 base at J, with 33 bases between. The V gene's germline CDR1 is SGDLS and CDR2 YYNGEE. The CDR3 region has the DNA TGTGCCAGCAGATCCAGTTCGAACCTGGGGCAAAACTATCCCTCGAACACTGAAGCTTTCTTT. Its protein product is CASRSSSNLGQNYPSNTEAFF.

J is TRBJ2-7 and V is TRBV29-1; weak D call: TRBD1 (5 bases). The CDR3 contains 11 residues. The ends were cut back, 6 bases at V and 4 bases at J, with 10 bases in the middle. Per germline, CDR1 SQVTM and CDR2 ANQGSEA. The CDR3 loop reads CSVQTAYEQYF. CDR3 in DNA: TGCAGCGTGCAGACAGCATACGAGCAGTACTTC.

This clone is a singleton in its sample. The rearrangement links TRBV30 to TRBJ2-7, with TRBD1 matching over 11 bases. In germline, CDR1 is GTSNPN, CDR2 SVGIG (reference sequence). The V gene end was trimmed by 2 bases and the J gene end by 0 bases; junction bases not matched to a gene: 9. This CDR3 comprises 17 residues. CDR3 sequence: CAWSRTGGPQSSYEQYF. As DNA, the CDR3 is TGTGCCTGGAGTAGGACAGGGGGCCCCCAGAGCTCCTACGAGCAGTACTTC.